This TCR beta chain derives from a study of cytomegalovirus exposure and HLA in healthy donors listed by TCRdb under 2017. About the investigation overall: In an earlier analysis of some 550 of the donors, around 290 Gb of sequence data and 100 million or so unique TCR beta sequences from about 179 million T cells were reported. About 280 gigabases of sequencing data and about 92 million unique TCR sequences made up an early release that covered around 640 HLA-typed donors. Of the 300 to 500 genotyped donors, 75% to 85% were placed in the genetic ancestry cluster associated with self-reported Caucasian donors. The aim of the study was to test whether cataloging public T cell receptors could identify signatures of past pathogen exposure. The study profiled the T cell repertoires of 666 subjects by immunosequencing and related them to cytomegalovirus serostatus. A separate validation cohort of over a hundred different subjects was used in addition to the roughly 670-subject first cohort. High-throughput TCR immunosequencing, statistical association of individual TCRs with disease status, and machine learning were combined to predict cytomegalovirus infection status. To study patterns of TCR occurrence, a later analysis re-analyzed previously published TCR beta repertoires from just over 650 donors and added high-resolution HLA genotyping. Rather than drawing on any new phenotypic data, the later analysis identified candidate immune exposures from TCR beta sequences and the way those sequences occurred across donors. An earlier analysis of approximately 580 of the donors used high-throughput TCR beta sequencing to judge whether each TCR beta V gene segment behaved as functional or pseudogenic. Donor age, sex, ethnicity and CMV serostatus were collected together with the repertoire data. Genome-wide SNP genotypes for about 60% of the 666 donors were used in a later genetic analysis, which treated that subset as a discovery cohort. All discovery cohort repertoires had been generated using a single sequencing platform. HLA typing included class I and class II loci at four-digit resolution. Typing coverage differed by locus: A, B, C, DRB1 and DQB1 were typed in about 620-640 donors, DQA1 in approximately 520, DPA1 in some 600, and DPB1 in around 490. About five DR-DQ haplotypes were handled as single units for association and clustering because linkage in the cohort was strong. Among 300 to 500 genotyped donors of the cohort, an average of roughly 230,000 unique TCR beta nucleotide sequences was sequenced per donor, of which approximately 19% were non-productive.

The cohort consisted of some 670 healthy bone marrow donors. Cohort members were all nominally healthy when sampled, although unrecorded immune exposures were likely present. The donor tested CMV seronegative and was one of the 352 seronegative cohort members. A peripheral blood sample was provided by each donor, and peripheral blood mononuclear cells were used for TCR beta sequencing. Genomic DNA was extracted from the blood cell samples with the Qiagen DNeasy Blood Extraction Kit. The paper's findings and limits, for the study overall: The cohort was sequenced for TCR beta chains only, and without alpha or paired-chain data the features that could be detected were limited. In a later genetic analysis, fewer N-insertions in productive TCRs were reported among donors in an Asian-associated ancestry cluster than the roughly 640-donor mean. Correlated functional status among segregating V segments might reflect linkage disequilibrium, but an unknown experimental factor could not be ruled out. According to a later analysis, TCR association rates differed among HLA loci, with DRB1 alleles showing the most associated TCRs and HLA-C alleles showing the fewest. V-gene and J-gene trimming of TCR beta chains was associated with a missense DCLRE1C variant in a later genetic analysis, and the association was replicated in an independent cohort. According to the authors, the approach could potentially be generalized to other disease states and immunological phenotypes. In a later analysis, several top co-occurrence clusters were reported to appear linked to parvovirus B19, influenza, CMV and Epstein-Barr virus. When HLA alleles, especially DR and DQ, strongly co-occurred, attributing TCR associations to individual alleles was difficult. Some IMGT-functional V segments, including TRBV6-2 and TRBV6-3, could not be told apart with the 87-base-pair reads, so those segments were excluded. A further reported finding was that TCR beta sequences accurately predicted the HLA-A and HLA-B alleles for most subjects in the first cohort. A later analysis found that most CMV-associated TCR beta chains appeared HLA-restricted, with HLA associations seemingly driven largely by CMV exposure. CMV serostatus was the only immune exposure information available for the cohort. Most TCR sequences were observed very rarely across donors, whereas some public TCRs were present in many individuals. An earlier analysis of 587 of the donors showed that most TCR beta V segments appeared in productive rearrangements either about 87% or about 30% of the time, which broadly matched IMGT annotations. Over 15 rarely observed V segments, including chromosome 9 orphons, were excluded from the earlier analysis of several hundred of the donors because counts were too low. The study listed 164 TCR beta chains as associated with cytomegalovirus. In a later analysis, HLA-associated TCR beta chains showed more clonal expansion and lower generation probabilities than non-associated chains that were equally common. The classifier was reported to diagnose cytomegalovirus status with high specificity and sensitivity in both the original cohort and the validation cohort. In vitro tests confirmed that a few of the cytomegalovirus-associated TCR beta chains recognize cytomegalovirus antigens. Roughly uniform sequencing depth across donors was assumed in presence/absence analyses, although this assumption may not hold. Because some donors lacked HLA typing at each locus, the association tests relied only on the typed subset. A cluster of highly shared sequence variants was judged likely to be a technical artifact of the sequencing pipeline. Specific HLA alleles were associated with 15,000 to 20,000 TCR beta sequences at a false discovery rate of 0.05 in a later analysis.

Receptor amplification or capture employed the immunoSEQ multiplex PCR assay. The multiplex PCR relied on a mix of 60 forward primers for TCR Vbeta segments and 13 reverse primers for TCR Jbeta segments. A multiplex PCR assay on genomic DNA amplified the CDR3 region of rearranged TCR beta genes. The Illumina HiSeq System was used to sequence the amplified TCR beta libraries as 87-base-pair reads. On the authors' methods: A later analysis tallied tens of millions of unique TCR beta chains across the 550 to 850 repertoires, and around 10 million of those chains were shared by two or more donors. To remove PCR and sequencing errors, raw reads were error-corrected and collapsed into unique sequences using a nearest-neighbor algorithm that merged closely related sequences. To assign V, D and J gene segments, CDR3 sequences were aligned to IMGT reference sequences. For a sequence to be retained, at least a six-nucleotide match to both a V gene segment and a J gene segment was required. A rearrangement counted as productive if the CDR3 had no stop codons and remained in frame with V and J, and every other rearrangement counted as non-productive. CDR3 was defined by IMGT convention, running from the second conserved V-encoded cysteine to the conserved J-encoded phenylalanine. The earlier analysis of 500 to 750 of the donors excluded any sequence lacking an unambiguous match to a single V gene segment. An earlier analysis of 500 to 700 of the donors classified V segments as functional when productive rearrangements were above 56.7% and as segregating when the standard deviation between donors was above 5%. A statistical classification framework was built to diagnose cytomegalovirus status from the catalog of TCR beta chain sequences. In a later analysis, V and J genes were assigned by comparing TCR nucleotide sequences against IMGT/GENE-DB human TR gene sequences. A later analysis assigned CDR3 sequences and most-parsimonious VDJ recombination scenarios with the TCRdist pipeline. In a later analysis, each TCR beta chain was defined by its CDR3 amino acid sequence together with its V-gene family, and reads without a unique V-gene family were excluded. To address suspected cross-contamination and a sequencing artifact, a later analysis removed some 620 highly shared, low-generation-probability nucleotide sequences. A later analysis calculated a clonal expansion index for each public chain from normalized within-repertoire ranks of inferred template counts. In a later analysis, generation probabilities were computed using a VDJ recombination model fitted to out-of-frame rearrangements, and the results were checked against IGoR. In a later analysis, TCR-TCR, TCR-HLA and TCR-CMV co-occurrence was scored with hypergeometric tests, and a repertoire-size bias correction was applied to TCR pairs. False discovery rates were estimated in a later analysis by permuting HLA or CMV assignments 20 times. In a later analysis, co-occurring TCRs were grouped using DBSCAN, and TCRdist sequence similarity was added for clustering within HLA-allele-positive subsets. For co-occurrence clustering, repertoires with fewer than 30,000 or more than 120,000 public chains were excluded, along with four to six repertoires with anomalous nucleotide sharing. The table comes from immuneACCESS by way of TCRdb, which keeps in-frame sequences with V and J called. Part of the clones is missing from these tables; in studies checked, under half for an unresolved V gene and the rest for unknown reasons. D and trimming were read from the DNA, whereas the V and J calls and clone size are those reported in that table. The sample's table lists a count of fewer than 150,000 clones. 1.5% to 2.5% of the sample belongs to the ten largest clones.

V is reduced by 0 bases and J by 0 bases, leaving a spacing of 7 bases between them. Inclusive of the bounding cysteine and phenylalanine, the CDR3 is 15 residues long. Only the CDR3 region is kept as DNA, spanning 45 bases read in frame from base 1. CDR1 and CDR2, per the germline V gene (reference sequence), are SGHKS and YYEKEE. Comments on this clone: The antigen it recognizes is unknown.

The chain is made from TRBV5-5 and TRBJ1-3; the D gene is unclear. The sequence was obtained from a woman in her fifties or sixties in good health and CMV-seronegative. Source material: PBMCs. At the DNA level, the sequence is TGTGCCAGCAGCTTGGACGGGAACTCTGGAAACACCATATATTTT. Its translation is CASSLDGNSGNTIYF.